The TCR beta chain under discussion was sequenced for a study of shared clonotypes between healthy human individuals. The method was immunoSEQ multiplex PCR; TCRdb's version includes in-frame clones alone and lacks a portion of them. This table holds about 2.1 million clones, just under 95% found once. The germline CDR1 and CDR2 sequences are SGHVS and FNYEAQ. With 2 bases clipped from V and 7 bases from J, the junction kept 11 bases outside the gene matches. CDR3 size: 15 residues. It was CD45RO-negative cells, positively selected for CCR7, that made up naive CD8 cells, with terminally differentiated effector memory CD45RA+ cells excluded. This clone is a singleton in its sample.

Sequenced: naive CD8+ T cells from PBMCs. This chain links TRBV7-6 with TRBJ2-7, with 7 bases identical to TRBD1. This TCR was sampled from a man between 18 and 35 years old in good health. Some clones in this sample may be carry-over from other donors' samples. The CDR3 region has the DNA TGTGCCAGCAGCTTATCGCCCCACAGGGGACAGGAGCAGTACTTC. This sequence encodes CASSLSPHRGQEQYF.